This T cell receptor beta chain comes out of a study of blood T cell repertoires in COVID-19. As for the study in general: COVID-19 samples collected from the United States, Italy and Spain covered acute and convalescent phases.

Generated by immunoSEQ multiplex PCR, the TCRdb table keeps only in-frame clones and is missing some. The sample holds 250,000 to 300,000 clones, about nine tenths seen once. Each recovered donor of Cohort 3 presented with two negative PCRs, clearance, or symptom resolution. The origin of this receptor is a man younger than 35 who had recovered from COVID-19. The specimen sequenced was PBMCs or T cells enriched from blood (not recorded which).

As DNA, the CDR3 is TGTGCCAGTAGTATTTTTGGGGGCCTAGCCAAAAACATTCAGTACTTC. It specifies CASSIFGGLAKNIQYF. The chain has TRBV19 and TRBJ2-4, with D maybe TRBD1 (6 bases). The CDR3 runs to 16 residues. Germline V gives CDR1 LNHDA, CDR2 SQIVND (reference sequence). V lost 3 bases and J lost 0, with 12 bases in between.